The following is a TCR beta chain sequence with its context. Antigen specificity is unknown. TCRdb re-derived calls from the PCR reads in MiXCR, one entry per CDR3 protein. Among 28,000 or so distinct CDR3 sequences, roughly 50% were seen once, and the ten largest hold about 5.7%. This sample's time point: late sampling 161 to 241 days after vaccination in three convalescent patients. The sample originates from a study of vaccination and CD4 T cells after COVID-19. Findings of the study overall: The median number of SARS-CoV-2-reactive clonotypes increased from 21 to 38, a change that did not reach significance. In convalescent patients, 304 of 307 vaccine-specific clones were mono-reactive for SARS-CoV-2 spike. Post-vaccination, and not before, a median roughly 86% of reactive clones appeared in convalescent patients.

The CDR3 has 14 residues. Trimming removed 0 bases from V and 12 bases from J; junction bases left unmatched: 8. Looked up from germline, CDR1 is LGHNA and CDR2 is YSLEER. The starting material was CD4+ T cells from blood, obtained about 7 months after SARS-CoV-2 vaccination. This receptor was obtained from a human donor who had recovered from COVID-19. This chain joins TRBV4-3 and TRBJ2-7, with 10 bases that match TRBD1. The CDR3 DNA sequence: TGCGCCAGCAGCCAAGACCGGGACAGGGGAATCTCGTACTTC. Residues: CASSQDRDRGISYF.